A selection of T cell receptor beta chains follows, all from one sample in a study of blood T cells in healthy people across ages. From the 5' RACE reads, TCRdb called clonotypes with MiXCR, one entry per CDR3 protein. The sample consists of about 500,000 distinct CDR3 sequences, nearly 25% of them appearing once. These records were also assigned to another study, of T cells of mothers and their children.

Source material: blood. The receptors derive from a boy aged 5 to 17 in good health. Each CDR3 is given with its conserved first and last residue. The D gene is left open where the match is weak. Clone size is given for some rows only: seen once, a few or many times, or a class if the clone is expanded.

clone size | J gene | D gene | V gene | CDR3 protein | CDR3 DNA
NA | TRBJ1-1 | NA | TRBV20-1 | CSARVSERGGGTEAFF | TGCAGTGCTAGAGTCTCGGAGAGGGGGGGAGGCACTGAAGCTTTCTTT
NA | TRBJ2-7 | NA | TRBV20-1 | CSASGRENYEQYF | TGCAGTGCTAGTGGAAGGGAGAACTACGAGCAGTACTTC
NA | TRBJ2-3 | TRBD1 | TRBV28 | CASSPQGETHTQYF | TGTGCCAGCAGTCCCCAGGGGGAGACACATACGCAGTATTTT
NA | TRBJ2-7 | NA | TRBV7-8 | CASSVTRMIEQYF | TGTGCCAGCAGCGTAACTAGAATGATAGAGCAGTACTTC
NA | TRBJ2-5 | NA | TRBV7-2 | CASSSLNEETQYF | TGTGCCAGCAGCTCTCTAAATGAAGAGACCCAGTACTTC
many | TRBJ2-1 | NA | TRBV28 | CASSFPGQGGNEQFF | TGTGCCAGCAGTTTCCCCGGGCAGGGAGGCAATGAGCAGTTCTTC
NA | TRBJ2-7 | NA | TRBV27 | CASSPRGWASYEQYF | TGTGCCAGCAGTCCTCGGGGCTGGGCCTCCTACGAGCAGTACTTC
NA | TRBJ1-4 | TRBD1 | TRBV7-2 | CASSFGTGGNEKLFF | TGTGCCAGCAGCTTTGGGACAGGGGGTAATGAAAAACTGTTTTTT
NA | TRBJ2-7 | TRBD1 | TRBV29-1 | CSVRTGVAYEQYF | TGCAGCGTGAGGACAGGGGTGGCCTACGAGCAGTACTTC
few | TRBJ1-4 | TRBD1 | TRBV15 | CATSREGTGGLNEKLFF | TGTGCCACCAGCAGAGAAGGGACAGGGGGCCTTAATGAAAAACTGTTTTTT
NA | TRBJ2-7 | TRBD2 | TRBV7-6 | CASSSPFSGGAYEQYF | TGTGCCAGCAGCTCCCCCTTTAGCGGGGGGGCTTACGAGCAGTACTTC
NA | TRBJ2-3 | NA | TRBV2 | CASNTRGYLDTQYF | TGTGCCAGCAATACCCGGGGGTACCTCGATACGCAGTATTTT
NA | TRBJ2-7 | NA | TRBV30 | CAWSQYLGVSEQYF | TGTGCCTGGAGCCAATATCTAGGGGTTTCCGAGCAGTACTTC
NA | TRBJ2-1 | TRBD2 | TRBV20-1 | CSASTGTTNNEQFF | TGCAGTGCTAGTACCGGGACTACAAACAATGAGCAGTTCTTC
NA | TRBJ1-4 | TRBD1 | TRBV2 | CASGVGTATNEKLFF | TGTGCCAGCGGAGTAGGGACAGCGACTAATGAAAAACTGTTTTTT
NA | TRBJ2-5 | NA | TRBV19 | CASSDDGGQQETQYF | TGTGCCAGTAGTGATGACGGGGGCCAACAAGAGACCCAGTACTTC
few | TRBJ2-3 | NA | TRBV15 | CATSSPRHKGRTDTQYF | TGTGCCACCAGCTCGCCCCGACATAAAGGAAGGACAGATACGCAGTATTTT
NA | TRBJ2-7 | TRBD2 | TRBV6-2/TRBV6-3 | CASSTSGASSEQYF | TGTGCCAGCAGTACTAGCGGGGCCTCCAGCGAGCAGTACTTC
few | TRBJ1-2 | NA | TRBV4-1 | CASSQGGSVWSSGYTF | TGCGCCAGCAGCCAAGGTGGGTCTGTCTGGTCTAGTGGCTACACCTTC
once | TRBJ2-1 | TRBD2 | TRBV2 | CASMSDSGIYNEQFF | TGTGCCAGCATGAGCGATAGCGGGATCTACAATGAGCAGTTCTTC
NA | TRBJ2-3 | NA | TRBV29-1 | CSVGPSADTQYF | TGCAGCGTTGGCCCAAGCGCAGATACGCAGTATTTT
few | TRBJ1-2 | NA | TRBV7-9 | CASSLQQRLNYGYTF | TGTGCCAGCAGCTTACAACAGCGGCTAAACTATGGCTACACCTTC
NA | TRBJ1-1 | TRBD1 | TRBV20-1 | CSAPRQGGTEAFF | TGCAGTGCCCCCAGACAGGGTGGCACTGAAGCTTTCTTT
NA | TRBJ2-5 | TRBD1 | TRBV7-2 | CASSHRGIQETQYF | TGTGCCAGCAGCCACAGGGGAATCCAAGAGACCCAGTACTTC
NA | TRBJ1-1 | TRBD1 | TRBV7-2 | CASSLGTGTGAFF | TGTGCCAGCAGCTTAGGTACCGGGACAGGAGCTTTCTTT
NA | TRBJ2-1 | NA | TRBV28 | CASDRARGEQFF | TGTGCCAGCGACAGGGCCCGGGGGGAGCAGTTCTTC
many | TRBJ2-7 | NA | TRBV4-3 | CASSQDRNSYEQYF | TGCGCCAGCAGCCAAGACCGTAATTCCTACGAGCAGTACTTC
NA | TRBJ2-2 | TRBD1 | TRBV9 | CASSPGGTGNTGELFF | TGTGCCAGCAGCCCCGGTGGGACAGGGAACACCGGGGAGCTGTTTTTT
NA | TRBJ2-5 | TRBD2 | TRBV5-5 | CASSWGSGGVYEQYF | TGTGCCAGCAGCTGGGGAAGCGGGGGCGTCTATGAGCAGTACTTC
NA | TRBJ2-5 | TRBD2 | TRBV15 | CATSEERLAGGQETQYF | TGTGCCACCAGCGAGGAAAGACTAGCGGGGGGCCAAGAGACCCAGTACTTC
few | TRBJ2-1 | NA | TRBV28 | CASADGAWEQFF | TGTGCCAGCGCCGACGGAGCGTGGGAGCAGTTCTTC
NA | TRBJ1-4 | NA | TRBV7-9 | CASSMTGSNEKLFF | TGTGCCAGCAGCATGACAGGTTCTAATGAAAAACTGTTTTTT
NA | TRBJ2-2 | TRBD2 | TRBV5-1 | CASSLGGLAGTPQLLFF | TGCGCCAGCAGCTTGGGGGGACTAGCCGGAACGCCTCAGCTGCTGTTTTTT
few | TRBJ2-5 | NA | TRBV7-2 | CASSTGESSYGQYF | TGTGCCAGCAGCACGGGGGAGAGCTCCTACGGGCAGTACTTC
NA | TRBJ2-1 | NA | TRBV19 | CASSAVVLNEQFF | TGTGCCAGTAGTGCCGTGGTTCTAAATGAGCAGTTCTTC